This TCR beta chain was documented in a study of low-dose radiotherapy and immunotherapy resistance in tumors. The germline CDR1 and CDR2 sequences are MNHEY and SVGEGT. This CDR3 region has 15 residues. The V gene end was trimmed by 6 bases and the J gene end by 1 base; junction bases not matched to a gene: 5. Gene-specific TRAV and TRBV primers were used for first-strand cDNA, covering alpha and beta chains. For amplifying TCRs, the PCR ran for about 20 cycles with Phusion, which was used together with a constant-region primer and the adapter on the V primers. TCRdb called the reads again in MiXCR, with one record for every CDR3 protein. The table lists tens of thousands of distinct CDR3 sequences, 18% of them singletons. This clonotype was recorded at least ten times. As for time point: before trial treatment.

The V call is TRBV6-2 or TRBV6-3, the J call TRBJ2-7, with 11 positions matching TRBD2. Source: PBMCs, taken before treatment. This TCR was sampled from a male donor with prostate cancer. CDR3 coding DNA: TGTGCCAGCAGGACTAGCGGGGTGATTTCCTACGAGCAGTACTTC. This codes for CASRTSGVISYEQYF.